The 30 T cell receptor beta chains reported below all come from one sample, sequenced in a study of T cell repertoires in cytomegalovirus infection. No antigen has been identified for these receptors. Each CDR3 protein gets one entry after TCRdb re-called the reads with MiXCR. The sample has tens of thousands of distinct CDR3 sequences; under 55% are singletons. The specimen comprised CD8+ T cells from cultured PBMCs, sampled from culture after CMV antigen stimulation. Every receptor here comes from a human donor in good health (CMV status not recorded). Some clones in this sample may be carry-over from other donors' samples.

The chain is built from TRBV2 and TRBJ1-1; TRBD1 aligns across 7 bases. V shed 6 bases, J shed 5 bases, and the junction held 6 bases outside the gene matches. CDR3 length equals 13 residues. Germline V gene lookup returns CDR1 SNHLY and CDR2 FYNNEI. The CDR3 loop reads CASSELTGTEAFF. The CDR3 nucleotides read TGTGCCAGCAGCGAGCTGACAGGGACTGAAGCTTTCTTT.

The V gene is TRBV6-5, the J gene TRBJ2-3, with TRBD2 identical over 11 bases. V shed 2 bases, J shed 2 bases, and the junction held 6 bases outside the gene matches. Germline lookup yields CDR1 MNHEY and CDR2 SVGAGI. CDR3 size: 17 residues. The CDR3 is CASSYAGTSGFTDTQYF. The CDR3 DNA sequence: TGTGCCAGCAGTTACGCCGGGACTAGCGGCTTCACAGATACGCAGTATTTT.

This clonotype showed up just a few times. The CDR3: CASSSRDQRETQYF. The CDR3 DNA sequence: TGTGCCAGCAGCTCCAGGGACCAGAGGGAGACCCAGTACTTC. The rearrangement uses TRBV7-8 and TRBJ2-5; TRBD1 or TRBD2 may be the D gene (5 bases each). CDR1 is SGHVS, CDR2 FQNEAQ, per germline. CDR3 size: 14 residues. V was pared by 4 bases and J by 5 bases, with 14 bases between.

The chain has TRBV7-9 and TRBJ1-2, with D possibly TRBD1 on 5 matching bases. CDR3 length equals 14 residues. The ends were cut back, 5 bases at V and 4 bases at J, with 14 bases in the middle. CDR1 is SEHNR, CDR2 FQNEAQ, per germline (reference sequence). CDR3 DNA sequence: TGTGCCAGCAGCGAGCATAGACAGACCTATGGCTACACCTTC. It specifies CASSEHRQTYGYTF.

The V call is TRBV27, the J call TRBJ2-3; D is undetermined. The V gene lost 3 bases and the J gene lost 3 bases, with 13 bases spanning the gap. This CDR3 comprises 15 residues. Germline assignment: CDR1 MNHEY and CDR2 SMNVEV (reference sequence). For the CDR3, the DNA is TGTGCCAGCAGTTTTGGTCCCCTCGGGACAGATACGCAGTATTTT. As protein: CASSFGPLGTDTQYF.

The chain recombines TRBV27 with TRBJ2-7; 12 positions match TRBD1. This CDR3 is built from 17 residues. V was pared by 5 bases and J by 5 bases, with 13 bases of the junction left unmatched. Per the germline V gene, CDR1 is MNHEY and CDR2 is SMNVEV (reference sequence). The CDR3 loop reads CASSLSSPGTGGHEQYF. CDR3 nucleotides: TGTGCCAGCAGTCTCTCCTCCCCGGGGACAGGGGGCCACGAGCAGTACTTC.

In DNA, the CDR3 is TGTGCCACCCTTCCTTTGAAGGAAGGGGGGTTCCACGAGCAGTACTTC. Amino acids: CATLPLKEGGFHEQYF. The chain links TRBV27 to TRBJ2-7; D possibly uses TRBD1 or TRBD2 (6 bases each). With 10 bases removed from V and 5 bases from J, the gap between germline ends came to 27 bases. This CDR3 is 16 amino acids long. Germline V gene data show CDR1 as MNHEY and CDR2 as SMNVEV (reference sequence).

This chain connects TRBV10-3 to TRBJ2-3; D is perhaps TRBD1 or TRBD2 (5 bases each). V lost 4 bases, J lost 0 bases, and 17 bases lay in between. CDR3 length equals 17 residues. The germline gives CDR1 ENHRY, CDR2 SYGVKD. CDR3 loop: CAISGMGDLGSTDTQYF. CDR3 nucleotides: TGTGCCATCAGTGGAATGGGGGACCTGGGGAGCACAGATACGCAGTATTTT.

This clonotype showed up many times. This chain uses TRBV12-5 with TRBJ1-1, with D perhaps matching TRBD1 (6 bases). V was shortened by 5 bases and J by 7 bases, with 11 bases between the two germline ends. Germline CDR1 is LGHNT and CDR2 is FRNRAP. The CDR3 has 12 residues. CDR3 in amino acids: CASGVGGIEAFF. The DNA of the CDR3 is TGTGCTAGTGGTGTAGGGGGGATTGAAGCTTTCTTT.

This chain's CDR3 is CASSLPGIHEQYF. CDR3 bases: TGTGCCAGCAGTTTACCGGGGATCCACGAGCAGTACTTC. The V and J genes are TRBV12-3 or TRBV12-4 and TRBJ2-7, with D possibly matching TRBD2 (5 bases). Trimming cost V 2 bases and J 5 bases, with 10 bases left between them. The length of the CDR3 is 13 residues.

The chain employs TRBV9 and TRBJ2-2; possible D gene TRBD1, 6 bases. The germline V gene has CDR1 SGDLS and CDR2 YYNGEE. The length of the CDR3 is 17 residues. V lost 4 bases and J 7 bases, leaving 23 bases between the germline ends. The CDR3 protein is CASSLNRDKGEHGELFF. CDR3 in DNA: TGTGCCAGCAGCCTTAACCGGGACAAGGGGGAACACGGGGAGCTGTTTTTT.

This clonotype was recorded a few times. The CDR3 is CASSLVGEKVEAFF. In nucleotides, the CDR3 is TGTGCCAGCAGCTTAGTGGGGGAAAAAGTTGAAGCTTTCTTT. The chain links TRBV7-9 to TRBJ1-1; TRBD1 is a possible D gene (5 bases). Germline CDR1 and CDR2: SEHNR and FQNEAQ (reference sequence). Trimming took 1 base from V and 7 from J, leaving 13 bases between them. This CDR3 has 14 residues.

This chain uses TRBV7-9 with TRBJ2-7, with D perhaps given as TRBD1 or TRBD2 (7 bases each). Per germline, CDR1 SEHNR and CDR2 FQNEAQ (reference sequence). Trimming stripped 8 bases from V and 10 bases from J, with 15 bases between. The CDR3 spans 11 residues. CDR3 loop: CASGLDRVQYF. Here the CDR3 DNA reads TGTGCCAGCGGACTAGACAGGGTCCAGTACTTC.

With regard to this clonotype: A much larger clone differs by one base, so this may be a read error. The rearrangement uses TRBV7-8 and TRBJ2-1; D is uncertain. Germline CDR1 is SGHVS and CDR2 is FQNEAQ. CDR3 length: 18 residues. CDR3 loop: CASSSTLVQALSYNEQCF. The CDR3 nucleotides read TGTGCCAGCAGCTCCACCTTGGTTCAAGCGCTCTCCTACAATGAGCAGTGCTTC.

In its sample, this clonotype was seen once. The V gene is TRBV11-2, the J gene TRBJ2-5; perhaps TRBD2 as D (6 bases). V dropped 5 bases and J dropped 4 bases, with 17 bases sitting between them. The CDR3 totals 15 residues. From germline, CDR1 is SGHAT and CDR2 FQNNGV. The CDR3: CASSPGVGLVETQYF. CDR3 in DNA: TGTGCCAGCAGCCCCGGGGTGGGACTCGTAGAGACCCAGTACTTC.

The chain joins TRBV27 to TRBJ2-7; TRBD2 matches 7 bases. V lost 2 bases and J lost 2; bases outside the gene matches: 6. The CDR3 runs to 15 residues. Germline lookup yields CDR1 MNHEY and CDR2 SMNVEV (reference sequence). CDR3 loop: CASSLRGGATYEQYF. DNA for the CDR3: TGTGCCAGCAGTTTAAGGGGAGGGGCCACCTACGAGCAGTACTTC.

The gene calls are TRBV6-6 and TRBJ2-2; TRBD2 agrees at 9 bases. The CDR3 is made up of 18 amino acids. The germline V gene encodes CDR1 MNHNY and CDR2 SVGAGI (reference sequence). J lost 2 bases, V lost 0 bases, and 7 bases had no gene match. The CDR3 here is CASSYSGSGGTNTGELFF. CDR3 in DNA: TGTGCCAGCAGTTACTCGGGTAGCGGGGGAACCAACACCGGGGAGCTGTTTTTT.

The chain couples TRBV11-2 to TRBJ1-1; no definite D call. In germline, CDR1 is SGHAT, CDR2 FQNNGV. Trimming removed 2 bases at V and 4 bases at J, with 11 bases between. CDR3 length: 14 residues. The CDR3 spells CASSLSLGSTEAFF. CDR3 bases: TGTGCCAGCAGCTTATCGCTAGGGAGCACTGAAGCTTTCTTT.

The CDR3 DNA reads as TGTGCCAGCAGTGACCGGTCCTACGAGCAGTACTTC. Translation gives CASSDRSYEQYF. The rearrangement joins TRBV6-1 to TRBJ2-7; D is undetermined. The CDR3 has 12 amino acids. Germline V gives CDR1 MNHNS, CDR2 SASEGT. Trimming left V 3 bases short and J 1 base short, with 4 bases between.

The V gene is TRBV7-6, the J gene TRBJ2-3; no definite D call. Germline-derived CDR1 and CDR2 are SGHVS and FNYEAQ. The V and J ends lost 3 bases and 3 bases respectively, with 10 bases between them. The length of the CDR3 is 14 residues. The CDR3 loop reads CASSFLGPTDTQYF. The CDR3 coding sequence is TGTGCCAGCAGCTTTCTCGGGCCGACAGATACGCAGTATTTT.

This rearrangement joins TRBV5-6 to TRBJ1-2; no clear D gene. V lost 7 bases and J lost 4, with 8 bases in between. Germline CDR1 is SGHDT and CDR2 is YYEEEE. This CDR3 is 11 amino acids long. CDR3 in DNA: TGTGCCAGCCAGGATTCCTATGGCTACACCTTC. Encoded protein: CASQDSYGYTF.

The CDR3 sequence is CSVERDRAKRNTEAFF. The CDR3 DNA is TGCAGCGTCGAGCGGGACAGAGCCAAAAGGAACACTGAAGCTTTCTTT. The gene calls are TRBV29-1 and TRBJ1-1; 7 bases are shared with TRBD1. The germline V gene encodes CDR1 SQVTM and CDR2 ANQGSEA. This CDR3 is 16 amino acids long. V dropped 6 bases and J dropped 1; count of bases not matched to a gene: 14.

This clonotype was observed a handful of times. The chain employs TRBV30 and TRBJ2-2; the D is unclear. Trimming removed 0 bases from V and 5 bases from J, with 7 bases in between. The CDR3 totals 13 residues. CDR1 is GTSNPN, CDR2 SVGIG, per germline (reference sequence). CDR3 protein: CAWSVGFTGELFF. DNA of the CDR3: TGTGCCTGGAGTGTAGGATTTACCGGGGAGCTGTTTTTT. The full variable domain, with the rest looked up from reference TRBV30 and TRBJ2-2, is SQTIHQWPATLVQPVGSPLSLECTVEGTSNPNLYWYRQAAGRGLQLLFYSVGIGQISSEVPQNLSASRPQDRQFILSSKKLLLSDSGFYLCAWSVGFTGELFFGEGSRLTVL.

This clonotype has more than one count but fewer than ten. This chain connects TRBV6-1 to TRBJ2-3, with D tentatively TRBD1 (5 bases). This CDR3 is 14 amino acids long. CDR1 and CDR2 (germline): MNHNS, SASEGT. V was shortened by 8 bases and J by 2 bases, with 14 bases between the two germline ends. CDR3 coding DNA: TGTGCCAGCGCTGATAGGGGTAACACAGATACGCAGTATTTT. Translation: CASADRGNTDTQYF.

The CDR3 DNA follows: TGTGCCAGAGGGACTAGCGGGAGGAATGAGCAGTTCTTC. Translating gives CARGTSGRNEQFF. The gene calls are TRBV7-9 and TRBJ2-1; 15 bases match TRBD2. After removal of 9 bases from V and 7 bases from J, the junction contained 1 base not matched to a gene. Per germline, CDR1 SEHNR and CDR2 FQNEAQ (reference sequence). The CDR3 runs to 13 residues.

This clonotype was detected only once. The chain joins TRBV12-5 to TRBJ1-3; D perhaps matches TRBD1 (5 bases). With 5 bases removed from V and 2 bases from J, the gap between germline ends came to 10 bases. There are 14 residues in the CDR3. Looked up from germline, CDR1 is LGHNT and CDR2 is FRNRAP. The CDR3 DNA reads TGTGCTAGTGGTACCTCGGGGGCTGGAAACACCATATATTTT. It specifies CASGTSGAGNTIYF.

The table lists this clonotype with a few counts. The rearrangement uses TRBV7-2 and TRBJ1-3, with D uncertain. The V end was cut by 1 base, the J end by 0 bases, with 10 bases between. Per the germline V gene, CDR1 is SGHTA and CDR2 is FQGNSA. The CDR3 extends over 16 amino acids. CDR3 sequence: CASSLGQVSSGNTIYF. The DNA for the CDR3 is TGTGCCAGCAGCTTAGGGCAGGTTAGCTCTGGAAACACCATATATTTT.

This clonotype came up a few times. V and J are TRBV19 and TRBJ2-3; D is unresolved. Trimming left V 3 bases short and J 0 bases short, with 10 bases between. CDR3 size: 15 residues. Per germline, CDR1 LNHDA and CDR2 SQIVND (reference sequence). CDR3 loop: CASSMDRTSTDTQYF. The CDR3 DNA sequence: TGTGCCAGTAGTATGGATCGAACTAGCACAGATACGCAGTATTTT.

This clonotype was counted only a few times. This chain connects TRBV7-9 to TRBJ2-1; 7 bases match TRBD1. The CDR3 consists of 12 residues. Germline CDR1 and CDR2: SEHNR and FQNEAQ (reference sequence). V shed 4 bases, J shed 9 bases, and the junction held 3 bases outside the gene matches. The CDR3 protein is CASSSSGGEQFF. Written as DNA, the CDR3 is TGTGCCAGCAGCTCATCAGGGGGTGAGCAGTTCTTC.

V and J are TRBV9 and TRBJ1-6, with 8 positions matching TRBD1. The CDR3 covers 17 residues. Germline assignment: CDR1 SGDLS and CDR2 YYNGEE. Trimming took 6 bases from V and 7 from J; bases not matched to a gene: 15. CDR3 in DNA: TGTGCCAGCAACCGAGAACTGAGACAGGGGAAGAATTCACCCCTCCACTTT. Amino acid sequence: CASNRELRQGKNSPLHF.